This is a list of T cell receptor beta chains from one sample in a study of blood T cell repertoires in COVID-19. Clones were read by immunoSEQ multiplex PCR, and TCRdb kept only the in-frame ones, dropping some. The sample shows roughly 150,000 clones, 70% to 90% of them seen only once. Sample: peripheral blood. The source is a man in his fifties or sixties with acute or convalescent COVID-19. Both conserved end residues are part of each CDR3. D genes are given only for firm matches. Expanded clones are given a class, and other clones once, few, many or no size at all.

V	D	J	size	CDR3	DNA
TRBV3-1/TRBV3-2	.	TRBJ2-4	.	CASSQVPENIQYF	TGTGCCAGCAGCCAAGTGCCGGAAAACATTCAGTACTTC
TRBV18	TRBD1	TRBJ1-1	.	CASSPRTGENTEAFF	TGTGCCAGCTCACCACGGACAGGGGAAAACACTGAAGCTTTCTTT
TRBV25-1	TRBD1	TRBJ1-2	.	CASSAPRGRGVYGYTF	TGTGCCAGCAGTGCCCCCAGGGGGCGCGGAGTCTATGGCTACACCTTC
TRBV19	.	TRBJ1-2	.	CASSPYHGGGYTF	TGTGCCAGTAGTCCCTATCACGGGGGTGGCTACACCTTC
TRBV19	TRBD1	TRBJ1-2	.	CASSIAQDRGHGYTF	TGTGCCAGTAGTATAGCTCAAGACAGGGGCCATGGCTACACCTTC
TRBV30	.	TRBJ1-5	.	CAWSVRDNQPQHF	TGTGCCTGGAGTGTCAGGGACAATCAGCCCCAGCATTTT
TRBV19	.	TRBJ1-3	.	CASSIQGRRSGNTIYF	TGTGCCAGTAGTATTCAGGGCAGGCGCTCTGGAAACACCATATATTTT
TRBV6-5	.	TRBJ2-2	.	CASGAGKGGELFF	TGTGCCAGCGGGGCTGGGAAGGGCGGGGAGCTGTTTTTT
TRBV6-5	.	TRBJ1-1	.	CASSLTMNTEAFF	TGTGCCAGCAGCCTTACAATGAACACTGAAGCTTTCTTT
TRBV5-4	TRBD1	TRBJ1-1	.	CASGTGGEGNTEAFF	TGTGCCAGCGGAACAGGGGGGGAGGGGAACACTGAAGCTTTCTTT
TRBV7-9	TRBD1	TRBJ2-3	.	CASSSTGQGVGDTQYF	TGTGCCAGCAGTTCAACAGGACAGGGGGTTGGAGATACGCAGTATTTT
TRBV9	.	TRBJ1-4	few	CASSGGANEKLFF	TGTGCCAGCAGTGGAGGGGCCAATGAAAAACTGTTTTTT
TRBV7-2	.	TRBJ2-2	.	CASSSQGSAGELFF	TGTGCCAGCAGCTCCCAGGGGTCGGCCGGGGAGCTGTTTTTT
TRBV11-2	.	TRBJ1-4	.	CASSPTTGNEKLFF	TGTGCCAGCAGCCCGACGACGGGTAATGAAAAACTGTTTTTT
TRBV5-1	TRBD1	TRBJ1-2	once	CASSTTTGGATSTF	TGCGCCAGCAGCACTACAACAGGGGGCGCAACGTCCACCTTC
TRBV25-1	.	TRBJ2-1	.	CASSEYGAAFF	TGTGCCAGCAGTGAATATGGGGCAGCGTTCTTC